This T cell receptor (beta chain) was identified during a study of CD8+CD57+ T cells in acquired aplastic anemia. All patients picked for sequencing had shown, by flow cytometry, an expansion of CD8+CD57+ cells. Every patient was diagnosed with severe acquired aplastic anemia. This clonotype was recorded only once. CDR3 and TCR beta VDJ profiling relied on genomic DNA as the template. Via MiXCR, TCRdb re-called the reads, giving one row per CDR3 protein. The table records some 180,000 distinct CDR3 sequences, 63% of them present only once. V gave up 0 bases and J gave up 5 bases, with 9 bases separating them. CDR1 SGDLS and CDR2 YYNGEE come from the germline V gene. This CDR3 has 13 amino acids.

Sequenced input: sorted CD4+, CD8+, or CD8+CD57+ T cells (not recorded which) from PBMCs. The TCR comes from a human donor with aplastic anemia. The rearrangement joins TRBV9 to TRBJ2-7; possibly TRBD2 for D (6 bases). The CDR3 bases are TGTGCCAGCAGCGTAGTGGAGGGAAACGAGCAGTACTTC. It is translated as CASSVVEGNEQYF. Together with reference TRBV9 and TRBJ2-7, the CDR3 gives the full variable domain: DSGVTQTPKHLITATGQRVTLRCSPRSGDLSVYWYQQSLDQGLQFLIQYYNGEERAKGNILERFSAQQFPDLHSELNLSSLELGDSALYFCASSVVEGNEQYFGPGTRLTVT.